Reported below is one TCR beta chain. This sample was taken from a study of blood T cell repertoires in COVID-19. The ends lost 5 bases at V and 7 bases at J; junction bases unmatched: 5. Germline values: CDR1 LGHDT, CDR2 YNNKEL (reference sequence). The CDR3 runs to 14 residues. Libraries were prepared by immunoSEQ multiplex PCR; TCRdb keeps only in-frame clonotypes and omits some of them. Of around 170,000 clones listed, around 89% are singletons. The chain couples TRBV3-1 (or the pseudogene TRBV3-2) to TRBJ1-4, with 9 bases matching TRBD1. The sequencing input was peripheral blood. The TCR sequence derives from a man aged 60 to 69 with acute or convalescent COVID-19. The CDR3 DNA is TGTGCCAGCAGCTTAACAGGGGGCGGTGAAAAACTGTTTTTT. It translates to CASSLTGGGEKLFF.